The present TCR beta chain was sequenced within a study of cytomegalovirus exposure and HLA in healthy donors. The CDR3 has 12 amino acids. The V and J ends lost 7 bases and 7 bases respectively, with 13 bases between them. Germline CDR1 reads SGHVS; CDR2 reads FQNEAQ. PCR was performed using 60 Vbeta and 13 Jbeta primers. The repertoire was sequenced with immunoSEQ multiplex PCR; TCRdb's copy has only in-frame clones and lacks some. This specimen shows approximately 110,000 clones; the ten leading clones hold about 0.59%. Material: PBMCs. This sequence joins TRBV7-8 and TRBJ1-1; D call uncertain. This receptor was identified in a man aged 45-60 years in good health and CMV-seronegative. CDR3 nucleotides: TGTGCCAGCATCACCGGGCGGGGTGAAGCTTTCTTT. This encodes CASITGRGEAFF. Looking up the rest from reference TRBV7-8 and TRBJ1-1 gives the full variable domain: GAGVSQSPRYKVAKRGQDVALRCDPISGHVSLFWYQQALGQGPEFLTYFQNEAQLDKSGLPSDRFFAERPEGSVSTLKIQRTQQEDSAVYLCASITGRGEAFFGQGTRLTVV.